This TCR beta chain was sequenced in a study of blood T cell repertoires in COVID-19. Study as a whole: PBMCs, B-cell-depleted T cells, or T cells were the source of the cDNA or gDNA that made up the material.

This study enrolled people aged about 18 to 100 from 20 to 25 US geographic areas. Participants had their cohort set by participant-reported clinical history. A few counts support this clone. The ends lost 3 bases at V and 3 bases at J; junction bases unmatched: 4. Germline loops: CDR1 LGHNA, CDR2 YSLEER. This CDR3 has 15 amino acids. In the original processing: Amplifying reference gene primers gave estimates of nucleated cell counts. Libraries were prepared by immunoSEQ multiplex PCR; TCRdb keeps only in-frame clonotypes and omits some of them. V and J calls plus clone size are reproduced from that table; the DNA served to infer D and trimming. Here the sample spans roughly 360,000 clones, over 75% being singletons.

This chain uses TRBV4-3 with TRBJ1-4; 7 nucleotides match TRBD1. The receptor was derived from a woman aged 25 to 39 with acute COVID-19. The sequencing sample was made of PBMCs or T cells enriched from blood (not recorded which). The CDR3 here is CASSQGTAPNEKLFF. CDR3 nucleotides: TGCGCCAGCAGCCAGGGGACAGCCCCTAATGAAAAACTGTTTTTT.